What follows are 30 T cell receptor beta chains derived from one specimen sequenced in a study of blood T cell repertoires in COVID-19. Using immunoSEQ multiplex PCR, the repertoire was profiled, and TCRdb retains in-frame clones only, with some absent. The repertoire includes 320,000 or so clones, approximately 88% of them detected once, and approximately 4.7% sits in the top ten. The sample consisted of PBMCs or T cells enriched from blood (not recorded which). These receptors all come from a man in his 60s who had recovered from COVID-19.

The chain has TRBV7-9 and TRBJ2-1; 8 positions agree with TRBD1. V lost 5 bases and J lost 8; bases outside the gene matches: 8. Germline V gene lookup returns CDR1 SEHNR and CDR2 FQNEAQ (reference sequence). The CDR3 consists of 14 residues. CDR3 amino acids: CASSHGQGGDEQFF. The CDR3 DNA is TGTGCCAGCAGCCACGGACAGGGCGGCGATGAGCAGTTCTTC.

The V call is TRBV30, the J call TRBJ2-7, with 9 positions matching TRBD2. CDR1 is GTSNPN, CDR2 SVGIG, per germline (reference sequence). The CDR3 is 13 amino acids. V shed 6 bases and J 4 bases; nucleotides not matched to a gene: 7. The CDR3 coding sequence is TGTGCCTGTACCGGGACTAGCTATTACGAGCAGTACTTC. Amino acid sequence: CACTGTSYYEQYF. Variable domain in full (rest from reference TRBV30 and TRBJ2-7): SQTIHQWPATLVQPVGSPLSLECTVEGTSNPNLYWYRQAAGRGLQLLFYSVGIGQISSEVPQNLSASRPQDRQFILSSKKLLLSDSGFYLCACTGTSYYEQYFGPGTRLTVT.

V usage is TRBV19 and J usage is TRBJ2-2; 15 nucleotides align to TRBD2. CDR3 length equals 18 residues. V shed 4 bases and J 5 bases; nucleotides not matched to a gene: 8. The germline V gene has CDR1 LNHDA and CDR2 SQIVND (reference sequence). The CDR3 DNA follows: TGTGCCAGTAGTACCGGACTAGCGGGAGGGCAGGGAACCGGGGAGCTGTTTTTT. It yields the protein CASSTGLAGGQGTGELFF.

The chain combines TRBV19 with TRBJ1-1, with TRBD1 matching 11 bases. The trim removed 7 bases at V and 7 bases at J, leaving 8 bases unmatched. The CDR3 totals 14 residues. Germline-derived CDR1 and CDR2 are LNHDA and SQIVND (reference sequence). CDR3 coding DNA: TGTGCCAGTATCCCGGGACAGGGGGAATTTGAAGCTTTCTTT. It yields the protein CASIPGQGEFEAFF.

The V call is TRBV28, the J call TRBJ2-1; D is possibly TRBD2 (7 bases). Germline CDR1 and CDR2: MDHEN and SYDVKM. V lost 4 bases and J lost 9, with 25 bases in between. The CDR3 sequence is 17 residues long. The chain's CDR3 is CASSSLLGGAYGFEQFF. In DNA, the CDR3 is TGTGCCAGCAGTTCCCTCCTTGGGGGGGCCTATGGGTTTGAGCAGTTCTTC.

This sequence joins TRBV6-1 and TRBJ1-5; D remains ambiguous. The CDR3 sequence is 15 residues long. From germline, CDR1 is MNHNS and CDR2 SASEGT. With 1 base removed from V and 0 bases from J, the gap between germline ends came to 7 bases. For the CDR3, the DNA is TGTGCCAGCAGTGAAGACCGGGGTAGCAATCAGCCCCAGCATTTT. Translating it yields CASSEDRGSNQPQHF.

The rearrangement joins TRBV27 to TRBJ1-4; weak D call: TRBD1 (6 bases). The CDR3 runs 15 residues. CDR1 and CDR2 from the germline V gene are MNHEY and SMNVEV (reference sequence). Trimming shortened V by 1 base and J by 4 bases, and 10 bases separated the two germline ends. The CDR3 DNA sequence: TGTGCCAGCAGTTTATTGGGACAACTTAATGAAAAACTGTTTTTT. It specifies CASSLLGQLNEKLFF.

The rearrangement uses TRBV6-2 or TRBV6-3 and TRBJ2-1; possibly TRBD2 for D (6 bases). V lost 1 base, J lost 7 bases, and 11 bases lay in between. Germline CDR1 reads MNHEY; CDR2 reads SVGEGT. This CDR3 contains 14 residues. The CDR3 DNA follows: TGTGCCAGCAGTTACTGGCGGGATAGGAATGAGCAGTTCTTC. This gives the protein CASSYWRDRNEQFF.

V is TRBV9 and J is TRBJ2-3; 7 bases are a match to TRBD1. Germline CDR1 is SGDLS and CDR2 is YYNGEE. This CDR3 contains 14 residues. With 3 bases clipped from V and 4 bases from J, the junction kept 5 bases outside the gene matches. The CDR3 DNA sequence: TGTGCCAGCAGCGGGCCGACAGGGCCAGATACGCAGTATTTT. This gives the protein CASSGPTGPDTQYF.

The rearrangement joins TRBV6-5 to TRBJ1-1; unclear D gene. The CDR3 runs 13 residues. V lost 6 bases to trimming and J lost 1 base, with 9 bases between them. The V gene's germline CDR1 is MNHEY and CDR2 SVGAGI. The CDR3 spells CASRPGGNTEAFF. The CDR3 nucleotides read TGTGCCAGCAGACCCGGTGGGAACACTGAAGCTTTCTTT.

The chain recombines TRBV28 with TRBJ1-1; a weak D match, TRBD1 (6 bases). Germline V gene lookup returns CDR1 MDHEN and CDR2 SYDVKM. The CDR3 is 13 amino acids. The V gene lost 6 bases and the J gene lost 6 bases, with 14 bases spanning the gap. This chain's CDR3 is CASRHLRTAEAFF. The CDR3 DNA reads as TGTGCCAGCAGACACCTGAGGACAGCTGAAGCTTTCTTT.

This clone showed up just once. V usage is TRBV7-2 and J usage is TRBJ1-2; the match to TRBD1 covers 9 bases. The junction had 9 bases not matched to a gene; V was cut back by 5 bases and J by 8 bases. The germline V gene encodes CDR1 SGHTA and CDR2 FQGNSA. The CDR3 has 14 residues. In nucleotides, the CDR3 is TGTGCCAGCAGCCGGGGACAGGGAGACCAGGGCTACACCTTC. This encodes CASSRGQGDQGYTF.

This chain joins TRBV6-5 and TRBJ2-1; TRBD1 might be the D (5 bases). The germline CDR1 and CDR2 sequences are MNHEY and SVGAGI. This CDR3 spans 14 amino acids. V was shortened by 2 bases and J by 5 bases, with 10 bases between the two germline ends. CDR3 sequence (DNA): TGTGCCAGCAGTTACACAGGCACCCACAATGAGCAGTTCTTC. Translated: CASSYTGTHNEQFF.

This chain connects TRBV18 to TRBJ2-5; maybe TRBD1 (5 bases). Trimming pared 2 bases from V and 2 bases from J, leaving 12 bases between. Germline loops: CDR1 KGHSH, CDR2 LQKENI. The CDR3 consists of 15 residues. CDR3 region: CASSPSPGSQETQYF. Here the CDR3 DNA reads TGTGCCAGCTCACCATCCCCAGGGTCACAAGAGACCCAGTACTTC.

CDR3 loop: CASSLEGMNTEAFF. The CDR3 DNA is TGCGCCAGCAGCTTGGAGGGGATGAACACTGAAGCTTTCTTT. The V call is TRBV5-1, the J call TRBJ1-1, with D maybe TRBD1 (5 bases). Germline assignment: CDR1 SGHRS and CDR2 YFSETQ. CDR3 length: 14 residues. Trimming cost V 0 bases and J 0 bases, with 6 bases left between them.

The V call is TRBV21-1, the J call TRBJ2-7; the table names TRBD2, a call not compared with the DNA. TRBV21-1 is noted as a pseudogene. This CDR3 spans 17 amino acids. In DNA, the CDR3 is TGTGCCAGCAGCAAAGATGGGACTAGATCGTCTTACTACGAGCAGTACTTC. As protein: CASSKDGTRSSYYEQYF.

The V and J genes are TRBV5-1 and TRBJ1-2; 7 positions match TRBD1. V shed 5 bases, J shed 4 bases, and the junction held 11 bases outside the gene matches. Germline V gene sequence: CDR1 SGHRS, CDR2 YFSETQ. The CDR3 covers 15 residues. The CDR3 nucleotides read TGCGCCAGCAGGGATCCGGGACAGAGCATCTATGGCTACACCTTC. It specifies CASRDPGQSIYGYTF. Full variable domain (outside the CDR3, taken from reference TRBV5-1 and TRBJ1-2): KAGVTQTPRYLIKTRGQQVTLSCSPISGHRSVSWYQQTPGQGLQFLFEYFSETQRNKGNFPGRFSGRQFSNSRSEMNVSTLELGDSALYLCASRDPGQSIYGYTFGSGTRLTVV.

This chain joins TRBV5-8 and TRBJ2-2; 7 bases are a match to TRBD1. CDR1 is SGHTS and CDR2 is YDEGEE in the germline V gene. The J segment lost 0 bases and the V segment lost 3 bases, leaving 14 bases of the junction unmatched. This CDR3 has 19 amino acids. CDR3 coding DNA: TGTGCCAGCAGCTCCTTCCTCGGAGAGGGGGCGGCGAACACCGGGGAGCTGTTTTTT. Its protein is CASSSFLGEGAANTGELFF.

The CDR3 coding sequence is TGTGCCAGTAGAAGCCTAGCGGGAGGGCTCTACAATGAGCAGTTCTTC. Translating it yields CASRSLAGGLYNEQFF. The V and J genes are TRBV19 and TRBJ2-1; 12 positions agree with TRBD2. Trimming cost V 6 bases and J 3 bases; bases outside gene matches: 6. The CDR3 totals 16 residues. Germline V CDR1 and CDR2: LNHDA, SQIVND (reference sequence).

J is TRBJ2-1 and V is TRBV5-1; 11 nucleotides match TRBD2. CDR1 and CDR2 from the germline V gene are SGHRS and YFSETQ. The V gene end was trimmed by 3 bases and the J gene end by 3 bases; junction bases not matched to a gene: 2. The CDR3 has 15 residues. The CDR3 DNA reads TGCGCCAGCAGCTGGGGACTAGCGGACTACAATGAGCAGTTCTTC. Amino acid sequence: CASSWGLADYNEQFF.

The J gene is TRBJ2-1, the V gene TRBV7-2, with 10 bases aligning to TRBD2. The V gene end was trimmed by 5 bases and the J gene end by 7 bases; junction bases not matched to a gene: 8. The CDR3 has 15 amino acids. Germline assignment: CDR1 SGHTA and CDR2 FQGNSA. The CDR3 nucleotides are TGTGCCAGCAGCGACCAGACTAGCGGGCGGAATGAGCAGTTCTTC. The encoded protein is CASSDQTSGRNEQFF.

Written as DNA, the CDR3 is TGTGCCAGCAGCTTAAGGCAGGTTGACGAGCAGTACTTC. This codes for CASSLRQVDEQYF. V is TRBV11-3 and J is TRBJ2-7; D ambiguous. CDR1 is SGHNT, CDR2 YENEEA, per germline. Between the trimmed V and J ends, which lost 2 bases and 5 bases, there was a span of 10 bases. The CDR3 has 13 residues. Looking up the rest from reference TRBV11-3 and TRBJ2-7 gives the full variable domain: EAGVVQSPRYKIIEKKQPVAFWCNPISGHNTLYWYLQNLGQGPELLIRYENEEAVDDSQLPKDRFSAERLKGVDSTLKIQPAELGDSAVYLCASSLRQVDEQYFGPGTRLTVT.

V is TRBV6-5 and J is TRBJ2-7, with TRBD1 matching over 10 bases. This CDR3 contains 15 residues. The germline gives CDR1 MNHEY, CDR2 SVGAGI. V lost 0 bases to trimming and J lost 4 bases; unmatched junction nucleotides: 3. CDR3 in amino acids: CASSYSGTGVYEQYF. In DNA form, the CDR3 reads TGTGCCAGCAGTTACTCCGGGACAGGGGTTTACGAGCAGTACTTC.

This chain connects TRBV15 to TRBJ1-2; D perhaps matches TRBD1 (5 bases). Trimming took 3 bases from V and 8 from J, leaving 13 bases between them. Germline CDR1 and CDR2: LNHNV and YYDKDF (reference sequence). CDR3 length equals 13 residues. CDR3 amino acids: CATSRVWEGGYTF. Here the CDR3 DNA reads TGTGCCACCAGCAGGGTGTGGGAGGGGGGCTACACCTTC.

The V call is TRBV29-1, the J call TRBJ2-1, with 15 bases lining up with TRBD2. The trim removed 7 bases at V and 8 bases at J, leaving 6 bases unmatched. The CDR3 has 14 amino acids. CDR1 and CDR2 (germline): SQVTM, ANQGSEA. Written as DNA, the CDR3 is TGCAGCGCCAGGACTAGCGGGAGGGAGGATGAGCAGTTCTTC. Amino acids: CSARTSGREDEQFF.

The chain joins TRBV5-4 to TRBJ2-2; TRBD1 matches at 10 bases. This CDR3 spans 15 amino acids. V shed 5 bases, J shed 4 bases, and the junction held 5 bases outside the gene matches. Per germline, CDR1 SGHNT and CDR2 YYREEE (reference sequence). As DNA, the CDR3 is TGTGCCAGCAGATCGGACAGGGGGGGCACCGGGGAGCTGTTTTTT. Translation gives CASRSDRGGTGELFF.

The chain recombines TRBV5-4 with TRBJ2-7, with 8 bases fitting TRBD1. The CDR3 contains 15 residues. Germline V CDR1 and CDR2: SGHNT, YYREEE (reference sequence). The V segment lost 0 bases and the J segment 3 bases; nucleotides outside the gene matches: 5. The CDR3 loop reads CASSLGQGAFYEQYF. CDR3 nucleotide sequence: TGTGCCAGCAGCTTGGGTCAGGGGGCCTTCTACGAGCAGTACTTC.

The chain recombines TRBV28 with TRBJ2-3; 12 bases align to TRBD1. Germline-derived CDR1 and CDR2 are MDHEN and SYDVKM. Losses at the gene ends were 8 bases for V and 4 bases for J; bases not matched to a gene: 1. The CDR3 is made up of 13 amino acids. CDR3 loop: CASWDRGPDTQYF. As DNA, the CDR3 is TGTGCCAGCTGGGACAGGGGGCCAGATACGCAGTATTTT.

The chain uses TRBV5-8 and TRBJ1-5; unclear D gene. The CDR3 is made up of 16 amino acids. The V and J ends lost 0 bases and 7 bases respectively, with 17 bases between them. Germline V CDR1 and CDR2: SGHTS, YDEGEE. CDR3 loop: CASSLETGSVRQPQHF. Here the CDR3 DNA reads TGTGCCAGCAGCTTGGAGACGGGGAGCGTCAGACAGCCCCAGCATTTT.

The chain joins TRBV2 to TRBJ2-5; 10 bases are a match to TRBD1. V was pared by 6 bases and J by 5 bases, with 6 bases of the junction left unmatched. The CDR3 is made up of 14 amino acids. Germline CDR1 reads SNHLY; CDR2 reads FYNNEI. CDR3 loop: CASRSGTGDETQYF. The CDR3 DNA reads TGTGCCAGCAGGAGCGGGACAGGGGACGAGACCCAGTACTTC.